This T cell receptor beta chain was profiled in a study of high-grade serous ovarian cancer treatment subgroups. As regards this clone: Its antigen is as yet unknown.

Germline-derived CDR1 and CDR2 are SEHNR and FQNEAQ (reference sequence). CDR3 size: 16 residues. The ends lost 4 bases at V and 4 bases at J; junction bases unmatched: 11. Libraries were prepared by immunoSEQ multiplex PCR; TCRdb keeps only in-frame clonotypes and omits some of them. The sample holds some 40,000 clones, roughly 83% seen once. The tumor samples were collected prior to definitive surgery or chemotherapy. The study's findings and limits: CDR1 and CDR2 were left unanalyzed; analyses focused on CDR3. Tumors within one patient showed repertoire similarity of about 0.095 to 0.79.

The sequence was collected from a human donor with high-grade serous ovarian cancer. Sample: tumor tissue. V usage is TRBV7-9 and J usage is TRBJ2-7, with TRBD1 identical over 9 bases. The CDR3 reads CASSSPLGDRAYEQYF. Written as DNA, the CDR3 is TGTGCCAGCAGCTCACCATTAGGGGACAGGGCTTACGAGCAGTACTTC.